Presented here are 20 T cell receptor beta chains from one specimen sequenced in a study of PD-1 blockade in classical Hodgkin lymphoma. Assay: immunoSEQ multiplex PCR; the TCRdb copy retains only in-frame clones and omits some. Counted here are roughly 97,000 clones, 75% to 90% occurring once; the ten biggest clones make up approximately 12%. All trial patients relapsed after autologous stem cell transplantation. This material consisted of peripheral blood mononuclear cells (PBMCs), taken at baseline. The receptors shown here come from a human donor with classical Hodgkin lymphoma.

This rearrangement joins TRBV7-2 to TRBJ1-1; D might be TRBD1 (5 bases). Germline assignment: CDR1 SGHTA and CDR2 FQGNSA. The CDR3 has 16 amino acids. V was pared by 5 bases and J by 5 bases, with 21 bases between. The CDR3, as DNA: TGTGCCAGCAGCCGCAGAGGTGGGGGGGGACGGACTGAAGCTTTCTTT. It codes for CASSRRGGGGRTEAFF.

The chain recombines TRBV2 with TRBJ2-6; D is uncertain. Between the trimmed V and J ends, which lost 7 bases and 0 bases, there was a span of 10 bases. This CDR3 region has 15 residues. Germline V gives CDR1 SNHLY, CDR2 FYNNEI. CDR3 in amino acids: CASNPDASGANVLTF. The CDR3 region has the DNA TGTGCCAGCAATCCGGACGCCTCTGGGGCCAACGTCCTGACTTTC.

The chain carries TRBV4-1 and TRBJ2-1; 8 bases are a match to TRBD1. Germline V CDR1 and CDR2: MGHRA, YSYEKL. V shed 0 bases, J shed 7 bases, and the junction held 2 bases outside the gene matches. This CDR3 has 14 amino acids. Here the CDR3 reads CASSQDQGANEQFF. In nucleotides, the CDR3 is TGCGCCAGCAGCCAAGATCAGGGGGCGAATGAGCAGTTCTTC.

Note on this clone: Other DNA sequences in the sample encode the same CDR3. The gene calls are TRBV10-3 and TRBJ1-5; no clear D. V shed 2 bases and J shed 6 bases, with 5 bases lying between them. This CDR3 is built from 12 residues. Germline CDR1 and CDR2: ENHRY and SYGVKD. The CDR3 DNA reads TGTGCCATCAGTGAGGTGGGTCAGCCCCAGCATTTT. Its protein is CAISEVGQPQHF.

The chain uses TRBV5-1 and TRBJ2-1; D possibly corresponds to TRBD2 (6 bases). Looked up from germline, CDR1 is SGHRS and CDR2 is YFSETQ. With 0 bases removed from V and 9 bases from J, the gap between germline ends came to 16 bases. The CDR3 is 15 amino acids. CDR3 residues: CASSLDRRDHGEQFF. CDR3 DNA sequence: TGCGCCAGCAGCTTGGATCGGAGGGATCACGGTGAGCAGTTCTTC.

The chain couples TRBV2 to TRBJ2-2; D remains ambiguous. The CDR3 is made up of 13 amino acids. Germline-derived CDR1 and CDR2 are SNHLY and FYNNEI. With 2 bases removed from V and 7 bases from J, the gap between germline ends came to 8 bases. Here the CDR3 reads CASSERALGELFF. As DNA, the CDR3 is TGTGCCAGCAGTGAAAGGGCACTCGGGGAGCTGTTTTTT. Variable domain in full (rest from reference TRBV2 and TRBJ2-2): EPEVTQTPSHQVTQMGQEVILRCVPISNHLYFYWYRQILGQKVEFLVSFYNNEISEKSEIFDDQFSVERPDGSNFTLKIRSTKLEDSAMYFCASSERALGELFFGEGSRLTVL.

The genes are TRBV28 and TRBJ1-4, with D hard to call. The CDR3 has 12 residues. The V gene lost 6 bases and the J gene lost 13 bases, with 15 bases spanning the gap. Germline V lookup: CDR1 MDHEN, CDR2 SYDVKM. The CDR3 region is CASSPLLGGLFF. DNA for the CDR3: TGTGCCAGCAGCCCGCTTTTGGGTGGACTGTTTTTT.

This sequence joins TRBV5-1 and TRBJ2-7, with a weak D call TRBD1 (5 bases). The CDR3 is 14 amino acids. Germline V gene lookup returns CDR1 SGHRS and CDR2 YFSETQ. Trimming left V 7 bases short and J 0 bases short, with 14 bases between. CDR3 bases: TGCGCCAGCCGGAACGACAGCAACTCCTACGAGCAGTACTTC. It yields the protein CASRNDSNSYEQYF.

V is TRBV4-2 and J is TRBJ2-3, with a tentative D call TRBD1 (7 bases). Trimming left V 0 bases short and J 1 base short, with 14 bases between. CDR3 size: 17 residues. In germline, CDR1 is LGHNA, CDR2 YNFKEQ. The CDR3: CASSQDQVRGGTDTQYF. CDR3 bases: TGTGCCAGCAGCCAAGACCAGGTCAGGGGGGGCACAGATACGCAGTATTTT.

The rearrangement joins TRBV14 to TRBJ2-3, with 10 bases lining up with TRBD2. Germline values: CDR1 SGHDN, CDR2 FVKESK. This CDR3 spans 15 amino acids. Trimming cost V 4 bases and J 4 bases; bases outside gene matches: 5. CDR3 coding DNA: TGTGCCAGCAGCCTCCGGACTAGCGGCCCAGATACGCAGTATTTT. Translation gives CASSLRTSGPDTQYF. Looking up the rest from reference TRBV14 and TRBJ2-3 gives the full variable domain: EAGVTQFPSHSVIEKGQTVTLRCDPISGHDNLYWYRRVMGKEIKFLLHFVKESKQDESGMPNNRFLAERTGGTYSTLKVQPAELEDSGVYFCASSLRTSGPDTQYFGPGTRLTVL.

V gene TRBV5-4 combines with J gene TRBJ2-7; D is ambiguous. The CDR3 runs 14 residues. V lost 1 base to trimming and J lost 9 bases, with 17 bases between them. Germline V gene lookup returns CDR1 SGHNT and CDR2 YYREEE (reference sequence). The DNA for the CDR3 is TGTGCCAGCAGCTTGAACTACGGGTCTGTCGGGCAGTACTTC. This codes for CASSLNYGSVGQYF.

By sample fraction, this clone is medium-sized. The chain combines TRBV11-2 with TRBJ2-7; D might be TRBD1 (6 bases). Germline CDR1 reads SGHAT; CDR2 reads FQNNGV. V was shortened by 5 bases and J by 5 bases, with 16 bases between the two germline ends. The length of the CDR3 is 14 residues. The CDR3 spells CASSPPGGPHEQYF. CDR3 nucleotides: TGTGCCAGCAGCCCTCCTGGGGGCCCCCACGAGCAGTACTTC.

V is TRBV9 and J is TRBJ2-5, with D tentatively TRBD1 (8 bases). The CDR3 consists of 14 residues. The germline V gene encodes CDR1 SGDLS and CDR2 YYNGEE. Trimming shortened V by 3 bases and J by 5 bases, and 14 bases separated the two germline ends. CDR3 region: CASSGQGRGETQYF. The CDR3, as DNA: TGTGCCAGCAGCGGACAGGGGAGGGGGGAGACCCAGTACTTC.

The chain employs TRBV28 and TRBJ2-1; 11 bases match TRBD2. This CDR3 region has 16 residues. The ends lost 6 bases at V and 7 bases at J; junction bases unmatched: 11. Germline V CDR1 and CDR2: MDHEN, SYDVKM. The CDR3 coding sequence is TGTGCCAGCAGGACGCAACTAGCGGGAGTTATGAATGAGCAGTTCTTC. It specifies CASRTQLAGVMNEQFF.

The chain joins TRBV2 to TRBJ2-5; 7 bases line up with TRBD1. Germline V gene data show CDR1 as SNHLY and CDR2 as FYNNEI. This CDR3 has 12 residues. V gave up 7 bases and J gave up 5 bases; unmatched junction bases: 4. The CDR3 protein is CASTGRGETQYF. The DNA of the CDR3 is TGTGCCAGCACGGGCAGGGGGGAGACCCAGTACTTC.

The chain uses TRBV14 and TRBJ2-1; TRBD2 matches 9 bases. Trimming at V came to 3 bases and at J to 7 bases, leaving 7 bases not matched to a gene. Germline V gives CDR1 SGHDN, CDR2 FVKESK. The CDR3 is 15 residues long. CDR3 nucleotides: TGTGCCAGCAGCCACCATAGCGGGAGAAGGAATGAGCAGTTCTTC. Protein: CASSHHSGRRNEQFF.

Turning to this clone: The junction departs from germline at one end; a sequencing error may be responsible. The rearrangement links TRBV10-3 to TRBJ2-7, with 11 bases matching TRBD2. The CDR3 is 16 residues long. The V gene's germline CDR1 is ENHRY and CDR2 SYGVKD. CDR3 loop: CASSYTTSGSLYEQYF. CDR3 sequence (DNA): TGTGCCAGCAGTTACACCACTAGCGGGAGTCTGTACGAGCAGTACTTC.

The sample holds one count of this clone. CDR3 DNA: TGTGCCAGCACCAGGGACATCCAAGAGACCCAGTACTTC. Translating it yields CASTRDIQETQYF. The chain combines TRBV6-1 with TRBJ2-5; D is possibly TRBD1 (6 bases). The CDR3 loop spans 13 amino acids. Germline CDR1 and CDR2: MNHNS and SASEGT. Trimming left V 7 bases short and J 1 base short, with 10 bases between.

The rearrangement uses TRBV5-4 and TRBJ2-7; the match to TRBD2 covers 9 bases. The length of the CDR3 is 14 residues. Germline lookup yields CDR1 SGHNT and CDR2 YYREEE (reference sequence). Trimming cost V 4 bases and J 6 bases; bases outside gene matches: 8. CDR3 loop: CASSPAGGISEQYF. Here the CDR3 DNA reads TGTGCCAGCAGCCCAGCGGGAGGAATCAGCGAGCAGTACTTC.

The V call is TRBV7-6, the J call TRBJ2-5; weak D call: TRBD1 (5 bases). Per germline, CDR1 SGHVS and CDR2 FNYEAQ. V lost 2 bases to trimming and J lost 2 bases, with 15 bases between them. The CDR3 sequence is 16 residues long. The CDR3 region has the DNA TGTGCCAGCAGCTTATTTCCGACAGTAGGGCAAGAGACCCAGTACTTC. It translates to CASSLFPTVGQETQYF.